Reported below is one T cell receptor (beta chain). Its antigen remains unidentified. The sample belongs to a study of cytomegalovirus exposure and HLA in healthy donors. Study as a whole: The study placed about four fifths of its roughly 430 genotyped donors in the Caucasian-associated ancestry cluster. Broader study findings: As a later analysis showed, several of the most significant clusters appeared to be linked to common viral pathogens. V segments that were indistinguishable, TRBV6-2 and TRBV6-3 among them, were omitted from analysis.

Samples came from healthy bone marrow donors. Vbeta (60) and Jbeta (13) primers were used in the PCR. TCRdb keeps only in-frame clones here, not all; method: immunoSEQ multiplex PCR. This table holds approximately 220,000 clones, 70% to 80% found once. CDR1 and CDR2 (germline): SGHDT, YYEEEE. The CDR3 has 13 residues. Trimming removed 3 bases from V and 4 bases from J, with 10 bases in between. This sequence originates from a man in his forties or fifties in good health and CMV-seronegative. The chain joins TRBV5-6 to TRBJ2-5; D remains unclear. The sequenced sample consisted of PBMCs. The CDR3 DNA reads TGTGCCAGCAGCTCCCCTGGGCTAGAGACCCAGTACTTC. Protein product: CASSSPGLETQYF.